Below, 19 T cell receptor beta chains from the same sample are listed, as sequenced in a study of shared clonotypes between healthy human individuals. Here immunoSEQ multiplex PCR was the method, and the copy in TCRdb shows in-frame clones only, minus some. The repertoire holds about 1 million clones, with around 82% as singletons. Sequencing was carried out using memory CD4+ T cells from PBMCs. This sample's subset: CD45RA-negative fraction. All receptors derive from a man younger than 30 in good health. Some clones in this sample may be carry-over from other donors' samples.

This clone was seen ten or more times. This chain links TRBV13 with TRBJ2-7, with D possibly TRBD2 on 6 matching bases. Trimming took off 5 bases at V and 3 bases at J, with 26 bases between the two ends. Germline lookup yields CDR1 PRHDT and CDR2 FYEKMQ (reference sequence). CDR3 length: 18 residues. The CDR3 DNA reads TGTGCCAGCAGCCTAACCAACACGGGACGGGGAGGCGACTACGAGCAGTACTTC. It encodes CASSLTNTGRGGDYEQYF. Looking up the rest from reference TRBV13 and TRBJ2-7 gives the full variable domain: AAGVIQSPRHLIKEKRETATLKCYPIPRHDTVYWYQQGPGQDPQFLISFYEKMQSDKGSIPDRFSAQQFSDYHSELNMSSLELGDSALYFCASSLTNTGRGGDYEQYFGPGTRLTVT.

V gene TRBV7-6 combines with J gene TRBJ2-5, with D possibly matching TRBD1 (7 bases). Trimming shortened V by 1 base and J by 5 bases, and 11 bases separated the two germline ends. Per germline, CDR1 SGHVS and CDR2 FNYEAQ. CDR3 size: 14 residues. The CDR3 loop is CASSLGRGQETQYF. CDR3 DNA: TGTGCCAGCAGCTTAGGGAGGGGGCAGGAGACCCAGTACTTC.

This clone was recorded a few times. CDR3 bases: TGTGCCAGCAGCTCTATCAGGGACACTGAAGCTTTCTTT. This gives the protein CASSSIRDTEAFF. This rearrangement joins TRBV7-3 to TRBJ1-1, with a possible D match to TRBD1 (5 bases). Germline V gene lookup returns CDR1 SGHTA and CDR2 FQGTGA. Trimming took off 4 bases at V and 3 bases at J, with 9 bases between the two ends. The CDR3 is 13 amino acids.

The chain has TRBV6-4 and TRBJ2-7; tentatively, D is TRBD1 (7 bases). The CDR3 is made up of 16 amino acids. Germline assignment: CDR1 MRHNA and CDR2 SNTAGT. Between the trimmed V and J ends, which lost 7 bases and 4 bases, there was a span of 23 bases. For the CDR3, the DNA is TGTGCCAGCAAGGGGGCCGCGGGACACTTGGTATACGAGCAGTACTTC. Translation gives CASKGAAGHLVYEQYF.

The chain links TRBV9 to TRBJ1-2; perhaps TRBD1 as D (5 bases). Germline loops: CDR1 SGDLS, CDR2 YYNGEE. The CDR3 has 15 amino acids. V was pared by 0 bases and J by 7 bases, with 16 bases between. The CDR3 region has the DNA TGTGCCAGCAGCGTAGTGGGTGGACACCAGGGTGGCTACACCTTC. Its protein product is CASSVVGGHQGGYTF.

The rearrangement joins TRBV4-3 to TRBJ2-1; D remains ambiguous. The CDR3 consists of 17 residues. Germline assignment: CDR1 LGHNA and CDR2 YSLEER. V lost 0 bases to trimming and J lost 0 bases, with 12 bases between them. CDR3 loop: CASSQDLAIHSYNEQFF. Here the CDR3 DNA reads TGCGCCAGCAGCCAAGATTTGGCAATCCACTCCTACAATGAGCAGTTCTTC.

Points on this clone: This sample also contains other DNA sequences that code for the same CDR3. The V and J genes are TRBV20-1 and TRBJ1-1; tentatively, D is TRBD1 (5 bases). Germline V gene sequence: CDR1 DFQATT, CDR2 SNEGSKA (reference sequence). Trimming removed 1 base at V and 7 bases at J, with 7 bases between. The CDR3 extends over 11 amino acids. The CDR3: CSARVRGEAFF. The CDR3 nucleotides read TGCAGTGCTAGAGTTAGGGGTGAAGCTTTCTTT.

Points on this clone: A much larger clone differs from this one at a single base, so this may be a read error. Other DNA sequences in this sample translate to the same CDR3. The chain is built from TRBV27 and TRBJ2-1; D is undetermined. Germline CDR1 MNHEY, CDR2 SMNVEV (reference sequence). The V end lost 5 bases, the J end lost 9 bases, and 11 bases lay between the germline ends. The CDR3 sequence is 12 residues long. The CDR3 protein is CASSIGLGEQFF. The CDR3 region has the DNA TGTGCCAGCAGTATTGGTCTGGGTGAGCAGTTCTTC.

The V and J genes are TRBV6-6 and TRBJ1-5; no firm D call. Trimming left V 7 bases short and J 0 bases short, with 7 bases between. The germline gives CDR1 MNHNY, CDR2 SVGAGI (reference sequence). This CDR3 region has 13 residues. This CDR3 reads CASIRYSNQPQHF. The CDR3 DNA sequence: TGTGCCAGCATCAGATATAGCAATCAGCCCCAGCATTTT.

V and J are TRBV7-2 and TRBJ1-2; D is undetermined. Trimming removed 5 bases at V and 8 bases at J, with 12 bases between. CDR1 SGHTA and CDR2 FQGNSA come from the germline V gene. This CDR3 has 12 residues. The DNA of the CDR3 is TGTGCCAGCAGCCAAACAAGAGAAGGCTACACCTTC. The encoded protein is CASSQTREGYTF.

The DNA for the CDR3 is TGTGCCAGCAGCCGTGGGGGGCCCGAAAAACTGTTTTTT. It specifies CASSRGGPEKLFF. The chain employs TRBV7-6 and TRBJ1-4; a weak D match, TRBD1 (6 bases). Germline V lookup: CDR1 SGHVS, CDR2 FNYEAQ. The CDR3 spans 13 residues. Trimming took off 5 bases at V and 8 bases at J, with 12 bases between the two ends.

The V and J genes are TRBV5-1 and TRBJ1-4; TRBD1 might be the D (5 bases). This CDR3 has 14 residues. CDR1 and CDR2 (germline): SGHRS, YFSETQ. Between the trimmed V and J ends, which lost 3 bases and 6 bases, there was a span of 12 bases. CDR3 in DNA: TGCGCCAGCAGCTCCGGGGACGGCGATGAAAAACTGTTTTTT. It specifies CASSSGDGDEKLFF.

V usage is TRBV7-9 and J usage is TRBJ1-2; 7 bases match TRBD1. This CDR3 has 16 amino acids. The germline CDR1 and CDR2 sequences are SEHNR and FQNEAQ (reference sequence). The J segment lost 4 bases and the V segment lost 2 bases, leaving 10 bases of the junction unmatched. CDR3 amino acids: CASSLSSTGVGYGYTF. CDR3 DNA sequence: TGTGCCAGCAGCTTATCATCCACAGGGGTCGGCTATGGCTACACCTTC.

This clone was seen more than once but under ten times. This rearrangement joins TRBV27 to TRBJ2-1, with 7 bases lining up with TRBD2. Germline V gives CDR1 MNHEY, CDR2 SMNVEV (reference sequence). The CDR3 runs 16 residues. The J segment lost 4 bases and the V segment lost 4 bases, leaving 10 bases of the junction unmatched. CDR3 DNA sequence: TGTGCCAGCAGTTCAAGGACTAGGAGGCTTTACAATGAGCAGTTCTTC. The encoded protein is CASSSRTRRLYNEQFF.

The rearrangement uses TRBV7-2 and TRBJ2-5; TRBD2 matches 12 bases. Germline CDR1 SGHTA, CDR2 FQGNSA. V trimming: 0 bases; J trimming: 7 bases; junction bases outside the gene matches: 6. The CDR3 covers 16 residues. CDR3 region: CASSLASSGRGATQYF. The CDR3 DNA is TGTGCCAGCAGCTTAGCCTCTAGCGGGAGGGGCGCGACCCAGTACTTC.

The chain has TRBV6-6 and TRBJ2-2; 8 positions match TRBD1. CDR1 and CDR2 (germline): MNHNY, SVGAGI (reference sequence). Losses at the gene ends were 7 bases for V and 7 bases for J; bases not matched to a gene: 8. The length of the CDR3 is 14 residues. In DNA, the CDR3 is TGTGCCAGCACCAACAGGGGGTGGGGCGGGGAGCTGTTTTTT. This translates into CASTNRGWGGELFF.

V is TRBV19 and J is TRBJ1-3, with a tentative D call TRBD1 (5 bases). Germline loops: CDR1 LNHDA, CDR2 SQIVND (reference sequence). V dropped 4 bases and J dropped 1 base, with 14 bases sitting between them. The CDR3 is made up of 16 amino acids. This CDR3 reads CASSTIGTASGNTIYF. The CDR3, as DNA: TGTGCCAGTAGTACCATAGGGACGGCTTCTGGAAACACCATATATTTT.

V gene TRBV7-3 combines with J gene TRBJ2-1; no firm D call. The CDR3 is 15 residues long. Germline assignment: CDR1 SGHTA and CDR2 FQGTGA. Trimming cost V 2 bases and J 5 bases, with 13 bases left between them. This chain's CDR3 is CASSLRLAQNNEQFF. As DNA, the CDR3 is TGTGCCAGCAGCTTACGTCTGGCCCAAAACAATGAGCAGTTCTTC.

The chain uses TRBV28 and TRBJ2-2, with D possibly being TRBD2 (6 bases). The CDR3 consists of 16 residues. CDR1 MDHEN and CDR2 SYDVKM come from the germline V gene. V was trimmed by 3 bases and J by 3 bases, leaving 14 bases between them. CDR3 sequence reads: CASSFSGGLYTGELFF. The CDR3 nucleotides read TGTGCCAGCAGTTTCTCTGGGGGACTTTACACCGGGGAGCTGTTTTTT.